This T cell receptor beta chain was retrieved from a study of blood T cell repertoires in COVID-19. Looked up from germline, CDR1 is MGHRA and CDR2 is YSYEKL. The CDR3 is made up of 16 amino acids. V was clipped by 6 bases and J by 8 bases, with 22 bases between them. TCRdb's table, derived via immunoSEQ multiplex PCR, lists solely in-frame clones and lacks some. The profile shows 150,000 to 200,000 clones, approximately 90% of them singletons. Sequencing was done on a sample of peripheral blood. This chain connects TRBV4-1 to TRBJ1-4, with D uncertain. The source of this sequence is a human donor in a cohort sampled during active COVID-19. The CDR3 region is CASRTDSGNRGEKLFF. Here the CDR3 DNA reads TGCGCCAGCAGGACGGATTCAGGTAACCGTGGAGAAAAACTGTTTTTT.